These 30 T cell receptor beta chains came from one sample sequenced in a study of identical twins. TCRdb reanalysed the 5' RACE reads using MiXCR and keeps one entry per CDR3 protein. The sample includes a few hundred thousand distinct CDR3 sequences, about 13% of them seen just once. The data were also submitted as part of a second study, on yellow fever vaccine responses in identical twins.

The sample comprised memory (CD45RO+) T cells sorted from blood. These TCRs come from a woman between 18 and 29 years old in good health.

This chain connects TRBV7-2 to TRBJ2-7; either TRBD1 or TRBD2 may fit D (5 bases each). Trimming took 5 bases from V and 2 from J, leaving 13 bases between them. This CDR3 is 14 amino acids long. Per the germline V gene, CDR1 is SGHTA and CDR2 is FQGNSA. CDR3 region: CASSRWDGTYEQYF. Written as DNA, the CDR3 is TGTGCCAGCAGCCGTTGGGACGGCACCTACGAGCAGTACTTC.

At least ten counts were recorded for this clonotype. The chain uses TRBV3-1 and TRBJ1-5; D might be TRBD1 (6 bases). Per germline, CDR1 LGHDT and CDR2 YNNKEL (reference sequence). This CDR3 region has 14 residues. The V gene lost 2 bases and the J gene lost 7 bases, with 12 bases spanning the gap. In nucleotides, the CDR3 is TGTGCCAGCAGCCAATCGGGGGGCAGCCAGCCCCAGCATTTT. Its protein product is CASSQSGGSQPQHF.

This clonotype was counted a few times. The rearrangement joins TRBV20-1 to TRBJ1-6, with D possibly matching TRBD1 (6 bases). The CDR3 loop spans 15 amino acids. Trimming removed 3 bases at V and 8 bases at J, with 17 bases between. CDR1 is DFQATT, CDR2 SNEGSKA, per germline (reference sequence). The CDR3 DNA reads TGCAGTGCTAGCCCAAACAGGGTATCTGATTCACCCCTCCACTTT. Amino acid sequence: CSASPNRVSDSPLHF.

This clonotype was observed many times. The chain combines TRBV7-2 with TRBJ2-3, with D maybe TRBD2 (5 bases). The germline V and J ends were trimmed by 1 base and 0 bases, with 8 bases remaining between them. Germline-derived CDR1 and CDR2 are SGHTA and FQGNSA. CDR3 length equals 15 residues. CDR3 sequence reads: CASSLGRTSTDTQYF. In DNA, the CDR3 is TGTGCCAGCAGCTTAGGACGGACTAGCACAGATACGCAGTATTTT. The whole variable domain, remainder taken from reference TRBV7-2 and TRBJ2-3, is GAGVSQSPSNKVTEKGKDVELRCDPISGHTALYWYRQSLGQGLEFLIYFQGNSAPDKSGLPSDRFSAERTGGSVSTLTIQRTQQEDSAVYLCASSLGRTSTDTQYFGPGTRLTVL.

CDR3 nucleotides: TGTGCCAGCAGCCAATCTGGAGGGGCGATTGAGCAGTTCTTC. It is translated as CASSQSGGAIEQFF. The chain couples TRBV16 to TRBJ2-1; D possibly corresponds to TRBD2 (6 bases). The V end was cut by 0 bases, the J end by 9 bases, with 12 bases between. Germline loops: CDR1 KGHSY, CDR2 FQNENV. The CDR3 loop spans 14 amino acids. Together with reference TRBV16 and TRBJ2-1, the CDR3 gives the full variable domain: GEEVAQTPKHLVRGEGQKAKLYCAPIKGHSYVFWYQQVLKNEFKFLISFQNENVFDETGMPKERFSAKCLPNSPCSLEIQATKLEDSAVYFCASSQSGGAIEQFFGPGTRLTVL.

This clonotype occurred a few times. The CDR3 nucleotides read TGTGCCAGCAGCTTAGACTCTAGCGGGGAGACCCAGTACTTC. Encoded protein: CASSLDSSGETQYF. This sequence joins TRBV11-2 and TRBJ2-5; 8 bases line up with TRBD2. The length of the CDR3 is 14 residues. In germline, CDR1 is SGHAT, CDR2 FQNNGV. After removal of 0 bases from V and 5 bases from J, the junction contained 2 bases not matched to a gene.

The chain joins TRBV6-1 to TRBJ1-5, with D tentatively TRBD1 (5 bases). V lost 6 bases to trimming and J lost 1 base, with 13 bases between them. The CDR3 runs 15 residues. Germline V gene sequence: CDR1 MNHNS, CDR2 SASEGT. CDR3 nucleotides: TGTGCCAGCAGCGACGGGGGGATAAGCAATCAGCCCCAGCATTTT. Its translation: CASSDGGISNQPQHF.

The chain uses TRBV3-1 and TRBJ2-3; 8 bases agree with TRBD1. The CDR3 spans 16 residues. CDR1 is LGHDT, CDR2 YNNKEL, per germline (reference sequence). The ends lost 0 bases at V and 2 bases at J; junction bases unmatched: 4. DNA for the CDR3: TGTGCCAGCAGCCAAGACAGGGACAGGACCACAGATACGCAGTATTTT. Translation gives CASSQDRDRTTDTQYF.

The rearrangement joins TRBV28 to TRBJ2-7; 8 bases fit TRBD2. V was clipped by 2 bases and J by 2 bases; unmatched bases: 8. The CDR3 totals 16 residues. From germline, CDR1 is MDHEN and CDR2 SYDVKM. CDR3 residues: CASSLIGGRSPYEQYF. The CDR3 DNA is TGTGCCAGCAGTTTAATTGGCGGGAGGTCCCCCTACGAGCAGTACTTC.

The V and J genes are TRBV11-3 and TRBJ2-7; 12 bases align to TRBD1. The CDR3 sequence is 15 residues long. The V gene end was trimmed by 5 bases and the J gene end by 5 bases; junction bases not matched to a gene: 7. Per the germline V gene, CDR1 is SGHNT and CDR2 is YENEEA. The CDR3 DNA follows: TGTGCCAGCAGCGAGCAGGGACAGGGGGCCCACGAGCAGTACTTC. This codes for CASSEQGQGAHEQYF.

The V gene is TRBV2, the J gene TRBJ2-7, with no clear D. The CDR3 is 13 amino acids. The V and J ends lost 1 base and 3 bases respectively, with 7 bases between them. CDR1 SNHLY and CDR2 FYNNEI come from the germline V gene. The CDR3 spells CASSEGDYYEQYF. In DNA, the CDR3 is TGTGCCAGCAGTGAAGGGGATTACTACGAGCAGTACTTC. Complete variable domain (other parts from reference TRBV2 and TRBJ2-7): EPEVTQTPSHQVTQMGQEVILRCVPISNHLYFYWYRQILGQKVEFLVSFYNNEISEKSEIFDDQFSVERPDGSNFTLKIRSTKLEDSAMYFCASSEGDYYEQYFGPGTRLTVT.

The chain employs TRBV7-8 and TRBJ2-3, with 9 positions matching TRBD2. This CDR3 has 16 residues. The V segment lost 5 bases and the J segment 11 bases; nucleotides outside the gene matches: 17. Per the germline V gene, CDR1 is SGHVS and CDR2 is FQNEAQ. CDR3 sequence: CASSLRERGAAWGQYF. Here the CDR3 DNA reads TGTGCCAGCAGCCTGAGAGAGCGGGGGGCCGCTTGGGGGCAGTATTTT.

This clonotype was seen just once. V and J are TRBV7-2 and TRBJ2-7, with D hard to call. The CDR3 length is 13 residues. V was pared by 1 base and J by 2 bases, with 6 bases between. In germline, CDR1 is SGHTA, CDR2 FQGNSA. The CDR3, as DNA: TGTGCCAGCAGCTTAGTTTTTACCTACGAGCAGTACTTC. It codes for CASSLVFTYEQYF. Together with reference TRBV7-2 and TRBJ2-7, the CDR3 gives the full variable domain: GAGVSQSPSNKVTEKGKDVELRCDPISGHTALYWYRQSLGQGLEFLIYFQGNSAPDKSGLPSDRFSAERTGGSVSTLTIQRTQQEDSAVYLCASSLVFTYEQYFGPGTRLTVT.

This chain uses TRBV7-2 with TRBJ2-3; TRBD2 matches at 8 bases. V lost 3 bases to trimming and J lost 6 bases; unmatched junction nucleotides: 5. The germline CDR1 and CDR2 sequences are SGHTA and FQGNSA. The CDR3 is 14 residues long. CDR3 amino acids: CASSFGGRFDTQYF. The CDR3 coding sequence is TGTGCCAGCAGCTTCGGCGGGAGGTTTGATACGCAGTATTTT.

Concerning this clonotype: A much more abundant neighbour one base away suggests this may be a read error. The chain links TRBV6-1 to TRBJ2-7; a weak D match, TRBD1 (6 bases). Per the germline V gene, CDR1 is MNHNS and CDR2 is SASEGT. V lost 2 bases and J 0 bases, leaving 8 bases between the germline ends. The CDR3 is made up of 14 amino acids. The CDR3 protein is CASSEYRASYEQYF. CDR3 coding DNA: TGTGCCAGCAGTGAATACAGGGCCTCCTACGAGCAGTACTTC.

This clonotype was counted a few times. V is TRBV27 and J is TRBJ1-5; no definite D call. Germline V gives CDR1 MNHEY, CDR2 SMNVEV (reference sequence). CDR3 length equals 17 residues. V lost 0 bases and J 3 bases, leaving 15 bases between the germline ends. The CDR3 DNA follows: TGTGCCAGCAGTTTATCACCCGGGAAAGGCTTCAATCAGCCCCAGCATTTT. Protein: CASSLSPGKGFNQPQHF.

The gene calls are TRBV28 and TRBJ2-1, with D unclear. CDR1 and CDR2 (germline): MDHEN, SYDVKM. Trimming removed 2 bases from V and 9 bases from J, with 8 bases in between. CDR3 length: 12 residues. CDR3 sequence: CASSLRDIEQFF. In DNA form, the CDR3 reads TGTGCCAGCAGTTTAAGAGACATTGAGCAGTTCTTC.

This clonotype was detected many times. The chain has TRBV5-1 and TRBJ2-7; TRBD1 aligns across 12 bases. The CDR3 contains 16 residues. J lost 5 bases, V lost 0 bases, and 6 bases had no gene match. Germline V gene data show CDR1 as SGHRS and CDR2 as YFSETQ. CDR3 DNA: TGCGCCAGCAGCTTGGGGGACAGGGGGCGCCTAGACGAGCAGTACTTC. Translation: CASSLGDRGRLDEQYF.

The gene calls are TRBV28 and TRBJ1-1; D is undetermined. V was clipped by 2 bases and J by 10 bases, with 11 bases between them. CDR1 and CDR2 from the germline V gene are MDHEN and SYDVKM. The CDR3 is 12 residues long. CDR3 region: CASSLLGRGAFF. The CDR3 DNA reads TGTGCCAGCAGTTTACTAGGGCGCGGAGCTTTCTTT.

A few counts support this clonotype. CDR3 bases: TGCGCCAGCAGCCATGTCGGACAGGGTGCCGGGGAGCTGTTTTTT. It specifies CASSHVGQGAGELFF. The genes are TRBV4-3 and TRBJ2-2; the match to TRBD1 covers 8 bases. The V segment lost 3 bases and the J segment 6 bases; nucleotides outside the gene matches: 6. The CDR3 is made up of 15 amino acids. Germline CDR1 reads LGHNA; CDR2 reads YSLEER.

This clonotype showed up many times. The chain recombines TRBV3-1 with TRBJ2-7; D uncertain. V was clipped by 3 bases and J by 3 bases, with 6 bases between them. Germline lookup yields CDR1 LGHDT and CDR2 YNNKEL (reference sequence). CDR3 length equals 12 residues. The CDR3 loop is CASSQAGYEQYF. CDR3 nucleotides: TGTGCCAGCAGCCAGGCCGGCTACGAGCAGTACTTC.

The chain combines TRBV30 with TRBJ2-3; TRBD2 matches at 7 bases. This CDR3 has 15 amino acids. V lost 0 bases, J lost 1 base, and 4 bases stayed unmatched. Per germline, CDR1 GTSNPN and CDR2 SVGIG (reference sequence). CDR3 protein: CAWSVLGGGTDTQYF. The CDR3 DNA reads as TGTGCCTGGAGTGTACTGGGGGGGGGCACAGATACGCAGTATTTT. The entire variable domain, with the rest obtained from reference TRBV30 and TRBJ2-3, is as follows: SQTIHQWPATLVQPVGSPLSLECTVEGTSNPNLYWYRQAAGRGLQLLFYSVGIGQISSEVPQNLSASRPQDRQFILSSKKLLLSDSGFYLCAWSVLGGGTDTQYFGPGTRLTVL.

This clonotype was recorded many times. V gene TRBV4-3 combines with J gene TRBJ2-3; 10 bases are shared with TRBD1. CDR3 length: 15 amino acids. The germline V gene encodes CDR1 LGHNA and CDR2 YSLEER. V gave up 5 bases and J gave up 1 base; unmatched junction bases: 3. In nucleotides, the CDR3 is TGCGCCAGCAGCTGGGACAGGGGACGCACAGATACGCAGTATTTT. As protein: CASSWDRGRTDTQYF.

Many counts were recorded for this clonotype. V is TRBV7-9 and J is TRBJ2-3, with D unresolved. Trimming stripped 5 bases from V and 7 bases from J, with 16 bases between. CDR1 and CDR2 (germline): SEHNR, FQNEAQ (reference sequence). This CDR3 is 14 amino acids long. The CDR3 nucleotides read TGTGCCAGCAGCAGACAAGCAGGCCCCTATACGCAGTATTTT. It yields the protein CASSRQAGPYTQYF.

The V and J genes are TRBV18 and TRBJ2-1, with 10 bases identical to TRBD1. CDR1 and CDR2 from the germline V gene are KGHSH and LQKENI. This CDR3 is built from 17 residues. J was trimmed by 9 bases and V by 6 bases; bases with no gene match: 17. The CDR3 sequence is CASSPILRDRGRIEQFF. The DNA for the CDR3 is TGTGCCAGCTCCCCTATTCTCCGGGACAGGGGTCGCATTGAGCAGTTCTTC.

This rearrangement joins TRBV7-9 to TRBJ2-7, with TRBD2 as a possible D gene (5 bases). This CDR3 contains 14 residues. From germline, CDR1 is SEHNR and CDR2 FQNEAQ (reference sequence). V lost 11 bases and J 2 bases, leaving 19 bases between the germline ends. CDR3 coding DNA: TGTGCCCCCCTTTGGTCGAGCGGACCCTACGAGCAGTACTTC. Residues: CAPLWSSGPYEQYF.

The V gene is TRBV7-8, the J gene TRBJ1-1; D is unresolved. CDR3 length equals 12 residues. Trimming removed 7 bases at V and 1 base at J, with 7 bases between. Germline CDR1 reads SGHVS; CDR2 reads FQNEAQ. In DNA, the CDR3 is TGTGCCAGCACAGGCTGGAACACTGAAGCTTTCTTT. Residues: CASTGWNTEAFF.

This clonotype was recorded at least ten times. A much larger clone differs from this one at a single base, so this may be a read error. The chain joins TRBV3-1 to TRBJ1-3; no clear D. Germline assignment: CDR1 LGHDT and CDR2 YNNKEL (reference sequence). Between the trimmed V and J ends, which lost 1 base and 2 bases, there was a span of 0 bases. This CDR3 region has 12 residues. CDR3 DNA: TGTGCCAGCAGCCAAGCTGGAAACACCATATATTTT. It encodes CASSQAGNTIYF.

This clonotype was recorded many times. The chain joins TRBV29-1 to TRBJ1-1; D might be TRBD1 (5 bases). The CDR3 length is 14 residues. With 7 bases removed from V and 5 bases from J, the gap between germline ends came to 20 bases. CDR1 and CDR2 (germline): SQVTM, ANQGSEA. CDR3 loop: CSATGGGSRTEAFF. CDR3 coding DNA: TGCAGCGCCACCGGCGGGGGTAGTAGAACTGAAGCTTTCTTT.

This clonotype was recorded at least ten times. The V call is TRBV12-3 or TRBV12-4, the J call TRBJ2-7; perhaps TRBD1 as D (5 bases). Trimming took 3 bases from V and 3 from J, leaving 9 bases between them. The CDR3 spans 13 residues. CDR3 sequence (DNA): TGTGCCAGCAGTTTTGTAGACAGCTACGAGCAGTACTTC. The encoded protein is CASSFVDSYEQYF.